The text below deals with one T cell receptor beta chain. Its specificity is not known. CDR1 MNHEY and CDR2 SVGAGI come from the germline V gene. The trim removed 5 bases at V and 1 base at J, leaving 5 bases unmatched. The CDR3 is made up of 15 amino acids. This record comes from a study of cytomegalovirus exposure and HLA in healthy donors. Overall study findings and caveats: Reportedly, diagnosis of cytomegalovirus status by the classifier showed high specificity and sensitivity.

Produced via immunoSEQ multiplex PCR; TCRdb's table is partial and in-frame only. The repertoire holds 200,000 to 300,000 clones, about 86% seen once, with less than 3% in the top ten. The TCR was taken from a man aged 18 to 30 in good health and CMV-seronegative. Sequencing was done on a sample of PBMCs. The chain employs TRBV6-5 and TRBJ2-7; 10 bases line up with TRBD1. Here the CDR3 reads CASSRTGGLSYEQYF. CDR3 bases: TGTGCCAGCAGTCGGACAGGGGGTTTATCCTACGAGCAGTACTTC.